Below, 28 T cell receptor beta chains from the same sample are listed, as sequenced in a study of shared clonotypes between healthy human individuals. In the naive CD8 group, cells lacked CD45RO and were positively selected for CCR7, so terminally differentiated effector memory CD45RA+ cells were left out. Sequencing used immunoSEQ multiplex PCR; TCRdb keeps in-frame clones, though not all of them. This table has fewer than 700,000 clones, 90% to 95% appearing once. Material: naive CD8+ T cells sorted from blood. These receptors originate from a woman aged 25 to 39 in good health.

This clone appeared once. The chain joins TRBV23-1 to TRBJ2-2; TRBD1 is a possible D gene (6 bases). TRBV23-1 is noted as an ORF with a role that remains uncertain. The CDR3 contains 17 residues. Trimming stripped 3 bases from V and 1 base from J, with 15 bases between. The CDR3 sequence is CASSHTRGGRNTGELFF. CDR3 DNA: TGCGCCAGCAGTCATACCAGGGGCGGTCGGAACACCGGGGAGCTGTTTTTT.

The J gene is TRBJ1-1, the V gene TRBV5-1; 7 bases fit TRBD1. V shed 3 bases, J shed 11 bases, and the junction held 1 base outside the gene matches. Germline V gene sequence: CDR1 SGHRS, CDR2 YFSETQ. This CDR3 has 10 amino acids. CDR3 in amino acids: CASSSTGAFF. CDR3 DNA: TGCGCCAGCAGCTCGACAGGGGCTTTCTTT.

The J gene is TRBJ1-2, the V gene TRBV28; D not certain. The CDR3 is made up of 16 amino acids. V was cut by 6 bases and J by 8 bases, with 25 bases left in between. Per the germline V gene, CDR1 is MDHEN and CDR2 is SYDVKM. As DNA, the CDR3 is TGTGCCAGCAGCCTTCTTCGGGCCTCCTCGGTGGGCGGCTACACCTTC. This encodes CASSLLRASSVGGYTF.

The J gene is TRBJ2-7, the V gene TRBV18, with D perhaps matching TRBD2 (6 bases). The CDR3 consists of 13 residues. Trimming stripped 6 bases from V and 9 bases from J, with 18 bases between. CDR1 KGHSH and CDR2 LQKENI come from the germline V gene. The CDR3 loop is CASSPGRTARQYF. The CDR3 region has the DNA TGTGCCAGCTCCCCCGGGAGAACCGCTAGGCAGTACTTC.

The V gene is TRBV28, the J gene TRBJ2-2; 9 positions match TRBD1. Germline V gene data show CDR1 as MDHEN and CDR2 as SYDVKM. This CDR3 region has 15 residues. V gave up 2 bases and J gave up 3 bases; unmatched junction bases: 1. CDR3 protein: CASSLGQGYTGELFF. The CDR3 DNA reads as TGTGCCAGCAGTTTAGGACAGGGGTACACCGGGGAGCTGTTTTTT.

This chain joins TRBV19 and TRBJ2-7, with TRBD2 as a possible D gene (6 bases). V was cut by 8 bases and J by 0 bases, with 11 bases left in between. The V gene's germline CDR1 is LNHDA and CDR2 SQIVND (reference sequence). There are 13 residues in the CDR3. CDR3 DNA sequence: TGTGCCAGTGGGGACTCCCCCTCCTACGAGCAGTACTTC. It translates to CASGDSPSYEQYF. The full variable domain, completed using reference TRBV19 and TRBJ2-7, is DGGITQSPKYLFRKEGQNVTLSCEQNLNHDAMYWYRQDPGQGLRLIYYSQIVNDFQKGDIAEGYSVSREKKESFPLTVTSAQKNPTAFYLCASGDSPSYEQYFGPGTRLTVT.

V usage is TRBV10-3 and J usage is TRBJ2-7, with 7 positions matching TRBD2. In germline, CDR1 is ENHRY, CDR2 SYGVKD. V dropped 11 bases and J dropped 4; count of bases not matched to a gene: 11. The CDR3 is 13 residues long. Here the CDR3 DNA reads TGTGCCTTCCCAGCGGGAACAGTTTACGAGCAGTACTTC. Protein sequence: CAFPAGTVYEQYF.

The chain has TRBV7-8 and TRBJ1-3, with D perhaps matching TRBD1 (5 bases). Per germline, CDR1 SGHVS and CDR2 FQNEAQ. The V gene lost 1 base and the J gene lost 3 bases, with 10 bases spanning the gap. This CDR3 is built from 15 residues. CDR3 sequence: CASSLGSGSGNTIYF. The CDR3 DNA reads as TGTGCCAGCAGCTTAGGGTCAGGGAGTGGAAACACCATATATTTT.

The chain has TRBV4-2 and TRBJ2-4; maybe TRBD2 (5 bases). Per the germline V gene, CDR1 is LGHNA and CDR2 is YNFKEQ. Trimming took off 6 bases at V and 2 bases at J, with 8 bases between the two ends. CDR3 size: 13 residues. As DNA, the CDR3 is TGTGCCAGCAGTCCCGGGACCAAAAACATTCAGTACTTC. As protein: CASSPGTKNIQYF.

This chain joins TRBV9 and TRBJ2-1; either TRBD1 or TRBD2 may supply D (5 bases each). CDR3 size: 17 residues. Germline CDR1 is SGDLS and CDR2 is YYNGEE. V lost 3 bases, J lost 0 bases, and 16 bases lay in between. The CDR3 DNA follows: TGTGCCAGCAGCGCCTCCGGGACGCCGAGCTCCTACAATGAGCAGTTCTTC. Its protein product is CASSASGTPSSYNEQFF.

In its sample, this clone was seen a few times. The rearrangement uses TRBV7-9 and TRBJ2-7; a possible D gene is TRBD2 (5 bases). CDR1 is SEHNR and CDR2 is FQNEAQ in the germline V gene (reference sequence). The V end lost 5 bases, the J end lost 6 bases, and 11 bases lay between the germline ends. The CDR3 runs to 12 residues. The CDR3 here is CASSQEGSEQYF. The CDR3 DNA sequence: TGTGCCAGCAGCCAAGAAGGGAGCGAGCAGTACTTC. Together with reference TRBV7-9 and TRBJ2-7, the CDR3 gives the full variable domain: DTGVSQNPRHKITKRGQNVTFRCDPISEHNRLYWYRQTLGQGPEFLTYFQNEAQLEKSRLLSDRFSAERPKGSFSTLEIQRTEQGDSAMYLCASSQEGSEQYFGPGTRLTVT.

This clone was detected once. V and J are TRBV5-5 and TRBJ2-7; 11 nucleotides align to TRBD2. Germline CDR1 SGHKS, CDR2 YYEKEE (reference sequence). V shed 1 base and J 3 bases; nucleotides not matched to a gene: 12. CDR3 length: 18 residues. The CDR3 loop reads CASSLRTSGSPRNYEQYF. The CDR3 DNA reads TGTGCCAGCAGCTTGCGCACTAGCGGGAGCCCCCGTAACTACGAGCAGTACTTC. The full variable domain, its missing parts supplied by reference TRBV5-5 and TRBJ2-7, is DAGVTQSPTHLIKTRGQQVTLRCSPISGHKSVSWYQQVLGQGPQFIFQYYEKEERGRGNFPDRFSARQFPNYSSELNVNALLLGDSALYLCASSLRTSGSPRNYEQYFGPGTRLTVT.

The V gene is TRBV25-1, the J gene TRBJ2-1; D is ambiguous. The CDR3 extends over 11 amino acids. V dropped 2 bases and J dropped 9 bases, with 5 bases sitting between them. Germline V gene sequence: CDR1 MGHDK, CDR2 SYGVNS. CDR3 coding DNA: TGTGCCAGCAGTGAAGACGTTGAGCAGTTCTTC. It codes for CASSEDVEQFF.

The chain employs TRBV28 and TRBJ1-2; D is unresolved. Germline CDR1 MDHEN, CDR2 SYDVKM. Deletions cut 7 bases from V and 7 bases from J, with 16 bases between. This CDR3 is built from 13 residues. The CDR3 sequence is CASTIGGLSGYTF. Here the CDR3 DNA reads TGTGCCAGCACCATCGGAGGGCTGAGTGGCTACACCTTC.

V gene TRBV19 combines with J gene TRBJ2-7, with 13 bases matching TRBD2. Trimming removed 5 bases from V and 8 bases from J; junction bases left unmatched: 3. Germline-derived CDR1 and CDR2 are LNHDA and SQIVND (reference sequence). This CDR3 comprises 13 residues. The CDR3 loop is CASSWTSGSQQYF. In nucleotides, the CDR3 is TGTGCCAGTAGTTGGACTAGCGGGAGCCAGCAGTACTTC.

J is TRBJ2-5 and V is TRBV4-1; D may be TRBD1 (6 bases). The J call could be wrong; TRBJ2-7 is a better fit for the DNA end. The CDR3 consists of 13 residues. The germline CDR1 and CDR2 sequences are MGHRA and YSYEKL. The chain's CDR3 is CASSPGQSYEQYF. In DNA form, the CDR3 reads TGCGCCAGCAGCCCCGGACAGTCCTACGAGCAGTACTTC.

V usage is TRBV7-9 and J usage is TRBJ2-3; D uncertain. Trimming took off 2 bases at V and 4 bases at J, with 7 bases between the two ends. The CDR3 runs to 13 residues. Germline CDR1 is SEHNR and CDR2 is FQNEAQ (reference sequence). CDR3 coding DNA: TGTGCCAGCAGCTTATCGCTAGCAGATACGCAGTATTTT. This gives the protein CASSLSLADTQYF. The variable domain in full, completed from reference TRBV7-9 and TRBJ2-3, reads DTGVSQNPRHKITKRGQNVTFRCDPISEHNRLYWYRQTLGQGPEFLTYFQNEAQLEKSRLLSDRFSAERPKGSFSTLEIQRTEQGDSAMYLCASSLSLADTQYFGPGTRLTVL.

The rearrangement uses TRBV7-9 and TRBJ2-1; no firm D call. CDR3 length equals 12 residues. Germline lookup yields CDR1 SEHNR and CDR2 FQNEAQ (reference sequence). Between the trimmed V and J ends, which lost 5 bases and 6 bases, there was a span of 8 bases. CDR3 sequence reads: CASSMAPNEQFF. CDR3 bases: TGTGCCAGCAGCATGGCCCCCAATGAGCAGTTCTTC.

J is TRBJ2-7 and V is TRBV28, with TRBD2 identical over 8 bases. The CDR3 covers 13 residues. The germline V gene encodes CDR1 MDHEN and CDR2 SYDVKM. V lost 8 bases to trimming and J lost 6 bases; unmatched junction nucleotides: 9. This chain's CDR3 is CASGAAGVREQYF. Written as DNA, the CDR3 is TGTGCCAGCGGGGCAGCGGGAGTGCGCGAGCAGTACTTC.

V and J are TRBV28 and TRBJ1-5; TRBD1 is a possible D gene (5 bases). The CDR3 spans 14 residues. Trimming shortened V by 1 base and J by 8 bases, and 12 bases separated the two germline ends. Germline CDR1 MDHEN, CDR2 SYDVKM. CDR3 bases: TGTGCCAGCAGTTTATTAGGGGTAGCGGAGCCCCAGCATTTT. It codes for CASSLLGVAEPQHF.

The rearrangement links TRBV27 to TRBJ1-2; D perhaps matches TRBD1 (6 bases). Per the germline V gene, CDR1 is MNHEY and CDR2 is SMNVEV (reference sequence). CDR3 length equals 14 residues. Trimming stripped 6 bases from V and 6 bases from J, with 17 bases between. CDR3 bases: TGTGCCAGCAGCGCGGCCGGGACACCAAATGGCTACACCTTC. This encodes CASSAAGTPNGYTF.

The V call is TRBV6-6, the J call TRBJ2-1; 7 positions match TRBD2. CDR1 and CDR2 from the germline V gene are MNHNY and SVGAGI (reference sequence). This CDR3 has 12 amino acids. V dropped 5 bases and J dropped 9; count of bases not matched to a gene: 4. The CDR3 loop is CASSPTSAEQFF. The DNA for the CDR3 is TGTGCCAGCAGTCCCACTAGCGCTGAGCAGTTCTTC.

The gene calls are TRBV12-5 and TRBJ2-1, with 9 bases identical to TRBD2. Germline values: CDR1 LGHNT, CDR2 FRNRAP. CDR3 length equals 16 residues. The ends lost 2 bases at V and 4 bases at J; junction bases unmatched: 6. CDR3 in amino acids: CASGLWSSGVYNEQFF. As DNA, the CDR3 is TGTGCTAGTGGTTTGTGGTCTAGCGGGGTTTACAATGAGCAGTTCTTC. The full variable domain, completed using reference TRBV12-5 and TRBJ2-1, is DARVTQTPRHKVTEMGQEVTMRCQPILGHNTVFWYRQTMMQGLELLAYFRNRAPLDDSGMPKDRFSAEMPDATLATLKIQPSEPRDSAVYFCASGLWSSGVYNEQFFGPGTRLTVL.

This CDR3 reads CASSEFGQGANGYTF. The CDR3 DNA follows: TGCGCCAGCAGTGAGTTTGGACAGGGGGCTAATGGCTACACCTTC. The chain carries TRBV10-2 and TRBJ1-2; TRBD1 matches 11 bases. Looked up from germline, CDR1 is WSHSY and CDR2 is SAAADI. V was pared by 1 base and J by 6 bases, with 4 bases of the junction left unmatched. The CDR3 is 15 residues long.

This clone has a handful of counts. The chain carries TRBV10-3 and TRBJ1-1, with D perhaps TRBD1 (6 bases). The germline CDR1 and CDR2 sequences are ENHRY and SYGVKD. V lost 2 bases and J 6 bases, leaving 13 bases between the germline ends. The CDR3 sequence is 14 residues long. The CDR3 sequence is CAISERGGRAEAFF. The CDR3 DNA is TGTGCCATCAGTGAGAGGGGGGGAAGAGCTGAAGCTTTCTTT.

The chain joins TRBV6-6 to TRBJ2-7, with D perhaps TRBD1 or TRBD2 (5 bases each). Germline CDR1 MNHNY, CDR2 SVGAGI (reference sequence). CDR3 length equals 13 residues. The V end lost 8 bases, the J end lost 6 bases, and 17 bases lay between the germline ends. CDR3: CASYPGPQAEQYF. CDR3 DNA sequence: TGTGCCAGCTACCCGGGACCCCAAGCCGAGCAGTACTTC.

The rearrangement uses TRBV14 and TRBJ2-7; D remains unclear. CDR3 length: 13 residues. Trimming took 2 bases from V and 3 from J, leaving 8 bases between them. Germline CDR1 reads SGHDN; CDR2 reads FVKESK. CDR3 region: CASSQFNYYEQYF. CDR3 coding DNA: TGTGCCAGCAGCCAATTTAACTACTACGAGCAGTACTTC.

The chain recombines TRBV15 with TRBJ1-5; 7 nucleotides agree with TRBD1. The CDR3 runs to 18 residues. Losses at the gene ends were 0 bases for V and 6 bases for J; bases not matched to a gene: 14. The germline V gene encodes CDR1 LNHNV and CDR2 YYDKDF (reference sequence). CDR3 amino acids: CATSRDLWDSGGPQPQHF. The CDR3 DNA reads TGTGCCACCAGCAGAGATCTCTGGGACAGCGGAGGGCCTCAGCCCCAGCATTTT.